The 23 T cell receptor beta chains given below trace back to one sample, sequenced in a study of tumor T cells in aggressive B-cell lymphoma (dated by TCRdb to 2017 to 2019). Libraries came from the immunoSEQ multiplex PCR assay. TCRdb retrieved this table from immuneACCESS and kept in-frame rearrangements only. Not all clones are present; in checked studies, unresolved V genes account for under half, and no reason is known for the remainder. This sample lists about 2,900 clones; roughly 82% were detected once. The biggest ten clones account for 17% of the sample. Sequenced input: tumor tissue. The source of these receptors is an adult with diffuse large B cell lymphoma.

J is TRBJ2-5 and V is TRBV7-9; D unresolved. The CDR3 is 15 amino acids. With 5 bases removed from V and 3 bases from J, the gap between germline ends came to 16 bases. Germline V gene lookup returns CDR1 SEHNR and CDR2 FQNEAQ (reference sequence). In DNA form, the CDR3 reads TGTGCCAGCAGCCCGCCGGTCCTACCCAAAGAGACCCAGTACTTC. This translates into CASSPPVLPKETQYF.

The V and J genes are TRBV7-9 and TRBJ2-5; TRBD2 aligns across 11 bases. The ends lost 4 bases at V and 2 bases at J; junction bases unmatched: 9. The germline V gene has CDR1 SEHNR and CDR2 FQNEAQ (reference sequence). There are 17 residues in the CDR3. CDR3 in DNA: TGTGCCAGCAGCTCCCTAGCGGGGGGCCATCCACAAGAGACCCAGTACTTC. Its protein product is CASSSLAGGHPQETQYF.

The CDR3 DNA reads as TGCGCCAGCAGCCAAGGTCCGGGTACGGGCACAGATACGCAGTATTTT. It translates to CASSQGPGTGTDTQYF. The rearrangement uses TRBV4-1 and TRBJ2-3; D uncertain. Trimming cost V 1 base and J 1 base, with 12 bases left between them. The CDR3 totals 16 residues. Germline V gene lookup returns CDR1 MGHRA and CDR2 YSYEKL.

This chain links TRBV18 with TRBJ2-5; weak D call: TRBD1 (5 bases). V was trimmed by 3 bases and J by 1 base, leaving 12 bases between them. The germline CDR1 and CDR2 sequences are KGHSH and LQKENI. CDR3 length equals 15 residues. CDR3 DNA: TGTGCCAGCTCACCCCTGACAGAATCCCAAGAGACCCAGTACTTC. Translated, it gives CASSPLTESQETQYF.

This chain connects TRBV4-1 to TRBJ2-7, with a tentative D call TRBD2 (6 bases). V lost 0 bases and J lost 3, with 12 bases in between. CDR1 is MGHRA, CDR2 YSYEKL, per germline. The CDR3 is made up of 15 amino acids. CDR3 sequence reads: CASSQEEGLGYEQYF. The DNA for the CDR3 is TGCGCCAGCAGCCAAGAGGAGGGTCTGGGCTACGAGCAGTACTTC.

This clone has only one observation. The CDR3 here is CASSLAVTQMNTEAFF. CDR3 DNA: TGTGCCAGCAGCTTAGCGGTCACGCAGATGAACACTGAAGCTTTCTTT. V is TRBV7-8 and J is TRBJ1-1; D unresolved. With 0 bases removed from V and 0 bases from J, the gap between germline ends came to 11 bases. In germline, CDR1 is SGHVS, CDR2 FQNEAQ. The CDR3 has 16 residues.

This chain links TRBV27 with TRBJ2-7, with D tentatively TRBD1 (6 bases). This CDR3 is 15 amino acids long. V was clipped by 5 bases and J by 2 bases, with 16 bases between them. CDR1 and CDR2 (germline): MNHEY, SMNVEV (reference sequence). CDR3 residues: CASSENRVGAYEQYF. The CDR3 DNA reads TGTGCCAGCAGTGAGAACAGGGTCGGAGCCTACGAGCAGTACTTC.

The count of this clone is one. The rearrangement joins TRBV5-6 to TRBJ2-5; 14 nucleotides align to TRBD2. Germline-derived CDR1 and CDR2 are SGHDT and YYEEEE. This CDR3 is built from 17 residues. V gave up 5 bases and J gave up 1 base; unmatched junction bases: 7. Here the CDR3 DNA reads TGTGCCAGCAGTCGCTTCGGGACTAGCGGGGGCCAAGAGACCCAGTACTTC. Protein: CASSRFGTSGGQETQYF.

As DNA, the CDR3 is TGTGCCAGCAGCACAGGGGGCTCCTACGAGCAGTACTTC. This codes for CASSTGGSYEQYF. The chain links TRBV6-5 to TRBJ2-7, with TRBD1 matching 8 bases. Germline CDR1 is MNHEY and CDR2 is SVGAGI. V trimming: 6 bases; J trimming: 0 bases; junction bases outside the gene matches: 1. The CDR3 extends over 13 amino acids.

The chain recombines TRBV9 with TRBJ2-7; 8 nucleotides match TRBD2. The CDR3 contains 14 residues. CDR1 and CDR2 from the germline V gene are SGDLS and YYNGEE. J gave up 5 bases and V 3 bases, and 7 bases lay outside the gene matches. DNA of the CDR3: TGTGCCAGCAGCGCCGGGACTAGTAACGACGAGCAGTACTTC. This sequence encodes CASSAGTSNDEQYF.

This clone showed up just a few times. This chain links TRBV27 with TRBJ2-1; 8 bases are shared with TRBD2. Germline V gives CDR1 MNHEY, CDR2 SMNVEV (reference sequence). Trimming removed 1 base from V and 8 bases from J; junction bases left unmatched: 10. The CDR3 extends over 16 amino acids. CDR3 residues: CASSLFYGGAVDEQFF. As DNA, the CDR3 is TGTGCCAGCAGTTTATTTTACGGGGGGGCCGTCGATGAGCAGTTCTTC.

The rearrangement uses TRBV2 and TRBJ1-5; D is uncertain. Germline assignment: CDR1 SNHLY and CDR2 FYNNEI. Trimming removed 4 bases at V and 3 bases at J, with 13 bases between. The CDR3 contains 15 residues. This chain's CDR3 is CASSVARSSNQPQHF. CDR3 sequence (DNA): TGTGCCAGCAGTGTCGCGAGGTCATCCAATCAGCCCCAGCATTTT. The entire variable domain, with the rest obtained from reference TRBV2 and TRBJ1-5, is as follows: EPEVTQTPSHQVTQMGQEVILRCVPISNHLYFYWYRQILGQKVEFLVSFYNNEISEKSEIFDDQFSVERPDGSNFTLKIRSTKLEDSAMYFCASSVARSSNQPQHFGDGTRLSIL.

The V and J genes are TRBV7-9 and TRBJ2-5, with D tentatively TRBD1 (6 bases). The end of the DNA aligns better with TRBJ2-7, so the J call may be wrong. CDR3 length equals 14 residues. The V gene's germline CDR1 is SEHNR and CDR2 FQNEAQ (reference sequence). The CDR3 sequence: CASSLGTGTNEQYF. The CDR3 DNA sequence: TGTGCCAGCAGCTTAGGAACCGGGACAAACGAGCAGTACTTC.

The chain uses TRBV2 and TRBJ2-1; 9 bases align to TRBD1. Unmatched junction bases numbered 3, after V lost 5 bases and J lost 10 bases. The CDR3 runs 12 residues. The germline V gene encodes CDR1 SNHLY and CDR2 FYNNEI. The CDR3 DNA reads TGTGCCAGCAGTCCCGGGACAGGGGAGCAGTTCTTC. Translated, it gives CASSPGTGEQFF.

J is TRBJ1-1 and V is TRBV7-3; TRBD1 aligns across 11 bases. Germline loops: CDR1 SGHTA, CDR2 FQGTGA. V trimming: 5 bases; J trimming: 3 bases; junction bases outside the gene matches: 8. The CDR3 covers 16 residues. CDR3 loop: CASSQPDRGLYTEAFF. In DNA, the CDR3 is TGTGCCAGCAGCCAACCGGACAGGGGGCTGTACACTGAAGCTTTCTTT.

The CDR3 region is CASSSGTKGYEKLFF. The CDR3 DNA reads as TGTGCCAGCAGTTCCGGGACAAAGGGATACGAAAAACTGTTTTTT. V and J are TRBV28 and TRBJ1-4, with D perhaps TRBD1 (6 bases). This CDR3 has 15 residues. The V gene's germline CDR1 is MDHEN and CDR2 SYDVKM. The V and J ends lost 4 bases and 8 bases respectively, with 17 bases between them.

The chain carries TRBV15 and TRBJ2-2; the match to TRBD1 covers 7 bases. J gave up 1 base and V 2 bases, and 1 base lay outside the gene matches. This CDR3 spans 15 amino acids. Germline V gives CDR1 LNHNV, CDR2 YYDKDF (reference sequence). CDR3 nucleotide sequence: TGTGCCACCAGCAGACGGACAGGGAACACCGGGGAGCTGTTTTTT. This translates into CATSRRTGNTGELFF. Looking up the rest from reference TRBV15 and TRBJ2-2 gives the full variable domain: DAMVIQNPRYQVTQFGKPVTLSCSQTLNHNVMYWYQQKSSQAPKLLFHYYDKDFNNEADTPDNFQSRRPNTSFCFLDIRSPGLGDTAMYLCATSRRTGNTGELFFGEGSRLTVL.

The chain joins TRBV19 to TRBJ1-6; 10 bases match TRBD1. The CDR3 spans 15 residues. J was trimmed by 6 bases and V by 7 bases; bases with no gene match: 6. The germline V gene encodes CDR1 LNHDA and CDR2 SQIVND (reference sequence). The CDR3 DNA sequence: TGTGCCAGTAAGACAGGGGGCAGAAGTAATTCACCCCTCCACTTT. Translated, it gives CASKTGGRSNSPLHF.

J is TRBJ2-5 and V is TRBV21-1; TRBD2 is the table's D call, not checked against the DNA. TRBV21-1 is an annotated pseudogene. This CDR3 has 18 amino acids. CDR3 coding DNA: TGTGCCAGCAGCAAAGAGTCGTTGGTGGTCCGAGATCAAGAGACCCAGTACTTC. This sequence encodes CASSKESLVVRDQETQYF.

This chain links TRBV6-5 with TRBJ2-5; no reliable D call. Germline V lookup: CDR1 MNHEY, CDR2 SVGAGI. The CDR3 is made up of 16 amino acids. The ends were cut back, 0 bases at V and 4 bases at J, with 15 bases in the middle. The CDR3 nucleotides are TGTGCCAGCAGTTACTCTAGTGGGCTTGGATCAGAGACCCAGTACTTC. The encoded protein is CASSYSSGLGSETQYF.

The chain recombines TRBV29-1 with TRBJ2-7; 10 bases align to TRBD1. The CDR3 extends over 13 amino acids. V lost 7 bases and J lost 6; bases outside the gene matches: 9. Per germline, CDR1 SQVTM and CDR2 ANQGSEA. The CDR3 loop reads CSASGTGASEQYF. In nucleotides, the CDR3 is TGCAGCGCGTCCGGGACAGGGGCGAGCGAGCAGTACTTC.

V is TRBV11-2 and J is TRBJ2-5, with no clear D. In germline, CDR1 is SGHAT, CDR2 FQNNGV. Trimming stripped 1 base from V and 4 bases from J, with 7 bases between. The CDR3 runs 13 residues. CDR3 in amino acids: CASSLGHRETQYF. DNA of the CDR3: TGTGCCAGCAGCTTAGGACACCGAGAGACCCAGTACTTC.

V usage is TRBV5-6 and J usage is TRBJ1-5; 11 nucleotides match TRBD1. This CDR3 is 17 amino acids long. Trimming removed 3 bases from V and 3 bases from J; junction bases left unmatched: 8. In germline, CDR1 is SGHDT, CDR2 YYEEEE. In DNA, the CDR3 is TGTGCCAGCAGCTCCGCGGGGACAGGGGGTTTCAATCAGCCCCAGCATTTT. It specifies CASSSAGTGGFNQPQHF.